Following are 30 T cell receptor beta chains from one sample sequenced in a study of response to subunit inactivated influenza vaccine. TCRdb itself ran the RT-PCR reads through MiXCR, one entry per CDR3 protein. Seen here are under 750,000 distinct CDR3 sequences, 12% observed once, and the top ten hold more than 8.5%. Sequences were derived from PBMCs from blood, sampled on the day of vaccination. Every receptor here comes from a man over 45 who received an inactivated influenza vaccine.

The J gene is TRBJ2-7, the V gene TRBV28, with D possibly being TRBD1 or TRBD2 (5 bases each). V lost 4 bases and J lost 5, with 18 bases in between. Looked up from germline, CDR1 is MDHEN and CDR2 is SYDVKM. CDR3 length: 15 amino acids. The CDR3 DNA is TGTGCCAGCAGTTCCCTTGAAGTCCTGGGGGACGAGCAGTACTTC. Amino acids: CASSSLEVLGDEQYF.

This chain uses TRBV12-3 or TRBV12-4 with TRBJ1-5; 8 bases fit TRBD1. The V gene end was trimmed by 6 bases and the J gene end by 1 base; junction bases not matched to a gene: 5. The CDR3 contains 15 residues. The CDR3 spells CASSSTGVSNQPQHF. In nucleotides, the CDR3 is TGTGCCAGCAGCTCGACAGGGGTGAGCAATCAGCCCCAGCATTTT.

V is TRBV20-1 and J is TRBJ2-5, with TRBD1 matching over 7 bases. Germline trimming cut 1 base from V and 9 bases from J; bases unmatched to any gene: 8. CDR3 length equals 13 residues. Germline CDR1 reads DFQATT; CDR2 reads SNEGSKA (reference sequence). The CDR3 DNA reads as TGCAGTGCTAGAGGGGACAGCAGTTGGGCCCAGTACTTC. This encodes CSARGDSSWAQYF.

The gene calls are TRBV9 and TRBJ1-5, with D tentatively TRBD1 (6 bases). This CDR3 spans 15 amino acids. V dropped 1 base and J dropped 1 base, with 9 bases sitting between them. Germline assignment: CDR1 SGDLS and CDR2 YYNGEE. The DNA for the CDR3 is TGTGCCAGCAGCGTATCCGGACAGAGCAATCAGCCCCAGCATTTT. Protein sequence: CASSVSGQSNQPQHF. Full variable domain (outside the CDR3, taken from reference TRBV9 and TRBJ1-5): DSGVTQTPKHLITATGQRVTLRCSPRSGDLSVYWYQQSLDQGLQFLIQYYNGEERAKGNILERFSAQQFPDLHSELNLSSLELGDSALYFCASSVSGQSNQPQHFGDGTRLSIL.

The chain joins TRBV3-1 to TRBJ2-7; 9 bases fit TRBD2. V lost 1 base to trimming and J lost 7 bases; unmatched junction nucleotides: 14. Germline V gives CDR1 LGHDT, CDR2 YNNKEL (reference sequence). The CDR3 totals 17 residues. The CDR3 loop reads CASSQGGVTSGLWEQYF. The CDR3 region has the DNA TGTGCCAGCAGCCAAGGTGGGGTGACTAGCGGACTTTGGGAGCAGTACTTC.

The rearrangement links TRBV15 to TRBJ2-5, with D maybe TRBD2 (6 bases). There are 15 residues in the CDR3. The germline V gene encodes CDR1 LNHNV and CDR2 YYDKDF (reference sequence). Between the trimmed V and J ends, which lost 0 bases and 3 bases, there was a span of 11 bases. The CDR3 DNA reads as TGTGCCACCAGCAGAGATCCAGGGAGGAAAGAGACCCAGTACTTC. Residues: CATSRDPGRKETQYF.

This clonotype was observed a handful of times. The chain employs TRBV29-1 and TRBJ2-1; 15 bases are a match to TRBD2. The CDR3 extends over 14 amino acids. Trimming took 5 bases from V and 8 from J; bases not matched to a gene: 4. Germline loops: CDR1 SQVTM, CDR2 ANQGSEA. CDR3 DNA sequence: TGCAGCGTTTCCAGGACTAGCGGGGGGGATGAGCAGTTCTTC. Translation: CSVSRTSGGDEQFF.

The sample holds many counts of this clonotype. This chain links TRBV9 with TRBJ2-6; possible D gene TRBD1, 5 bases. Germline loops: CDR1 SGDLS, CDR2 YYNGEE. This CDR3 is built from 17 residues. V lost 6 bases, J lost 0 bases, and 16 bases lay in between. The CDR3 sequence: CASNGPGHLSGANVLTF. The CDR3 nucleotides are TGTGCCAGCAACGGACCCGGACACCTCTCTGGGGCCAACGTCCTGACTTTC.

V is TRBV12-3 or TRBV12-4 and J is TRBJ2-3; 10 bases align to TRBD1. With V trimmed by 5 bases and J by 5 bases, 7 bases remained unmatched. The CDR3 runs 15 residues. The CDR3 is CASSPRQGAGDTQYF. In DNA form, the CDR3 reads TGTGCCAGCAGTCCCCGACAGGGGGCTGGAGATACGCAGTATTTT.

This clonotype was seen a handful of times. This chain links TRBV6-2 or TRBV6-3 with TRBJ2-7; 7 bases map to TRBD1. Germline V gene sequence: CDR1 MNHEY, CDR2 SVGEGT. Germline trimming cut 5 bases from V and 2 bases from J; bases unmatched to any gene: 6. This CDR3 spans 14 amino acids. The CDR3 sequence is CASSRGQAPYEQYF. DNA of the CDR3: TGTGCCAGCAGTCGAGGACAGGCCCCCTACGAGCAGTACTTC.

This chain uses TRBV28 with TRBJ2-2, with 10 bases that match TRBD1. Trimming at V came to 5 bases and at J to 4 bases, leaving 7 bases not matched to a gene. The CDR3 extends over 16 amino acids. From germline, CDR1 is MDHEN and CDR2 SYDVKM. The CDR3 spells CASSPSGTGVTGELFF. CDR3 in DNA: TGTGCCAGCAGTCCGTCCGGGACAGGGGTCACCGGGGAGCTGTTTTTT. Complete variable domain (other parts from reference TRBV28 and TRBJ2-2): DVKVTQSSRYLVKRTGEKVFLECVQDMDHENMFWYRQDPGLGLRLIYFSYDVKMKEKGDIPEGYSVSREKKERFSLILESASTNQTSMYLCASSPSGTGVTGELFFGEGSRLTVL.

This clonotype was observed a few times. CDR3 bases: TGTGCCAGCAGCCCACGGACAGATGGCTACACCTTC. Translation gives CASSPRTDGYTF. This sequence joins TRBV7-9 and TRBJ1-2; maybe TRBD1 (6 bases). Between the trimmed V and J ends, which lost 5 bases and 6 bases, there was a span of 10 bases. CDR1 is SEHNR, CDR2 FQNEAQ, per germline (reference sequence). CDR3 size: 12 residues.

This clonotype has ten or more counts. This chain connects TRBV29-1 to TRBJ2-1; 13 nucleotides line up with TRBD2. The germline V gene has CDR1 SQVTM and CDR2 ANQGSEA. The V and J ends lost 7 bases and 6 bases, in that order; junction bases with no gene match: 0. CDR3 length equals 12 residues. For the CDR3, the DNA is TGCAGCGGGACTAGCGGGAGCAATGAGCAGTTCTTC. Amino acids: CSGTSGSNEQFF.

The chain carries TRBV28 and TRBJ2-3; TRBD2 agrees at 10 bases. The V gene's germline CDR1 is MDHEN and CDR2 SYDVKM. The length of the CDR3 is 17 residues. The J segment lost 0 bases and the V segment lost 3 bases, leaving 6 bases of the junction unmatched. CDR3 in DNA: TGTGCCAGCAGTTTGCGGACTAGCGGACAAAGCACAGATACGCAGTATTTT. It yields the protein CASSLRTSGQSTDTQYF.

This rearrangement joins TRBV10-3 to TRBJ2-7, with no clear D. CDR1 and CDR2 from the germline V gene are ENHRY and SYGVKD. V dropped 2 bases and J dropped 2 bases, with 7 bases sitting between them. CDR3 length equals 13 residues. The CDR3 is CAISEERAYEQYF. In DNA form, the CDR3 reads TGTGCCATCAGTGAGGAAAGGGCCTACGAGCAGTACTTC.

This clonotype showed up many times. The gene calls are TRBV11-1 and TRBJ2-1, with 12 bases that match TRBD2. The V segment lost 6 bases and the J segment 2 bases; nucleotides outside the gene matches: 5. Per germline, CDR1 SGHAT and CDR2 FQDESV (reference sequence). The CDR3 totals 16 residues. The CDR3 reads CASSPPSGRAYNEQFF. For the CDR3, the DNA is TGTGCCAGCAGTCCACCTAGCGGGAGGGCCTACAATGAGCAGTTCTTC.

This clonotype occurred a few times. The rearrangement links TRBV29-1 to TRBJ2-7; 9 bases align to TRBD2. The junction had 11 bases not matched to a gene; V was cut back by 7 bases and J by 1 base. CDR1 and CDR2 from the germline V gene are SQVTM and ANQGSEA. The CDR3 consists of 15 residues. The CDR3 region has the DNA TGCAGCGCAATTTTGACTAGCGGAAAATCCTACGAGCAGTACTTC. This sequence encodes CSAILTSGKSYEQYF.

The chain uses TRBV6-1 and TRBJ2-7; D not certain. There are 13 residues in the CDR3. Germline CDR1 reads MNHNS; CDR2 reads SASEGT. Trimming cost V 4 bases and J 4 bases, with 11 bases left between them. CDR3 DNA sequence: TGTGCCAGCAGTGCAAACCTATTGTACGAGCAGTACTTC. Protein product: CASSANLLYEQYF.

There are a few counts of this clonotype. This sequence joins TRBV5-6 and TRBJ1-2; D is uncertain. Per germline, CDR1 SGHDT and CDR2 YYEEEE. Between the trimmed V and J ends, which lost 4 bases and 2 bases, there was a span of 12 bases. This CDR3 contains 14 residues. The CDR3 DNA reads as TGTGCCAGCAGCCCGAGGATTGAGAACTATGGCTACACCTTC. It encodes CASSPRIENYGYTF.

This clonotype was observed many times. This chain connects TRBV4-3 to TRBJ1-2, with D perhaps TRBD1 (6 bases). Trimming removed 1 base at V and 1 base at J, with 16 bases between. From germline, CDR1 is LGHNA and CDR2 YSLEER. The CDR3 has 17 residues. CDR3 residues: CASSQAVPGHNNYGYTF. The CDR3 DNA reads TGCGCCAGCAGCCAAGCTGTTCCGGGACATAATAACTATGGCTACACCTTC.

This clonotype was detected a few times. The CDR3 sequence is CASGGSWGRAPEQFF. The CDR3 nucleotides are TGTGCCAGCGGAGGCAGTTGGGGGAGGGCCCCGGAGCAGTTCTTC. The rearrangement links TRBV7-9 to TRBJ2-1; TRBD2 matches 7 bases. Germline lookup yields CDR1 SEHNR and CDR2 FQNEAQ (reference sequence). The CDR3 sequence is 15 residues long. The trim removed 8 bases at V and 10 bases at J, leaving 17 bases unmatched.

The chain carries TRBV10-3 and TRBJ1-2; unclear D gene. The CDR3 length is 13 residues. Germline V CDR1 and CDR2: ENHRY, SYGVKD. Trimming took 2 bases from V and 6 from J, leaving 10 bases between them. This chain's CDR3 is CAISEASRDGYTF. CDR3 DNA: TGTGCCATCAGTGAGGCATCCCGGGATGGCTACACCTTC.

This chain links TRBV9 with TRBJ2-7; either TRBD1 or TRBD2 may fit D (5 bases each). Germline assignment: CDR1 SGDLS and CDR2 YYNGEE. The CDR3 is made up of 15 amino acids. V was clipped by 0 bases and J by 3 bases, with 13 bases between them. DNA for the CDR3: TGTGCCAGCAGCGTAGGGCAGGGAGATTTCTACGAGCAGTACTTC. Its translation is CASSVGQGDFYEQYF.

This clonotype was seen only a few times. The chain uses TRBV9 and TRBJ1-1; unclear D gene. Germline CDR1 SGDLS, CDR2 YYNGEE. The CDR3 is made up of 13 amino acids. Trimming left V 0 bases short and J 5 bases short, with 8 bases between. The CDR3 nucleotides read TGTGCCAGCAGCGTAGAGGGCGGGACTGAAGCTTTCTTT. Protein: CASSVEGGTEAFF.

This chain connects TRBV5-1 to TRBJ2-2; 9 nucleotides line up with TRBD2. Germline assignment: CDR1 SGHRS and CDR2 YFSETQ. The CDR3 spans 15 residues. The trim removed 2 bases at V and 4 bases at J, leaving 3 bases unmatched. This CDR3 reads CASSFSGRSTGELFF. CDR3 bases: TGCGCCAGCAGCTTCAGCGGGAGGAGCACCGGGGAGCTGTTTTTT.

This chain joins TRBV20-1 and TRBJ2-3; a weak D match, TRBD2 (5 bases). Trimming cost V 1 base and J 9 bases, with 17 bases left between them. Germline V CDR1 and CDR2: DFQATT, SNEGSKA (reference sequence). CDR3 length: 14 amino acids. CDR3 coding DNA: TGCAGTGCTAGAGCGGGGTCGGGTGGAACGACGCAGTATTTT. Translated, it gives CSARAGSGGTTQYF.

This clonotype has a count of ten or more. The CDR3 nucleotides read TGTGCCAGCAGCTTAGAAGGGCGAAATGAGCAGTTCTTC. This gives the protein CASSLEGRNEQFF. The chain employs TRBV11-2 and TRBJ2-1, with unresolved D. V lost 0 bases, J lost 7 bases, and 7 bases lay in between. This CDR3 is built from 13 residues. The germline V gene encodes CDR1 SGHAT and CDR2 FQNNGV.

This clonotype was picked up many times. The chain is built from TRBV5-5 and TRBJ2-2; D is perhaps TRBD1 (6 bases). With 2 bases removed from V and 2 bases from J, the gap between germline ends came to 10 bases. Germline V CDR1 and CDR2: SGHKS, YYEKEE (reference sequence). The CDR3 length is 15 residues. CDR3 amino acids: CASSFRDINTGELFF. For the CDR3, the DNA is TGTGCCAGCAGCTTCCGGGACATTAACACCGGGGAGCTGTTTTTT.

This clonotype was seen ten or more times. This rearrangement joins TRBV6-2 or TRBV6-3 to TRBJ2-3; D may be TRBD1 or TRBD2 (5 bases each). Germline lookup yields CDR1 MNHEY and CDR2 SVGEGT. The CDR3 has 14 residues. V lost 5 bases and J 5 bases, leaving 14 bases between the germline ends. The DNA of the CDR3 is TGTGCCAGCAGTCACCGGGACGGTAGAGATACGCAGTATTTT. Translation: CASSHRDGRDTQYF.

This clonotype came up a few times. The chain's CDR3 is CSARGGLVVNEQFF. Here the CDR3 DNA reads TGCAGTGCTAGAGGTGGACTAGTAGTCAATGAGCAGTTCTTC. The V and J genes are TRBV20-1 and TRBJ2-1; 7 bases match TRBD2. The CDR3 extends over 14 amino acids. Unmatched junction bases numbered 6, after V lost 1 base and J lost 6 bases. CDR1 and CDR2 from the germline V gene are DFQATT and SNEGSKA (reference sequence).